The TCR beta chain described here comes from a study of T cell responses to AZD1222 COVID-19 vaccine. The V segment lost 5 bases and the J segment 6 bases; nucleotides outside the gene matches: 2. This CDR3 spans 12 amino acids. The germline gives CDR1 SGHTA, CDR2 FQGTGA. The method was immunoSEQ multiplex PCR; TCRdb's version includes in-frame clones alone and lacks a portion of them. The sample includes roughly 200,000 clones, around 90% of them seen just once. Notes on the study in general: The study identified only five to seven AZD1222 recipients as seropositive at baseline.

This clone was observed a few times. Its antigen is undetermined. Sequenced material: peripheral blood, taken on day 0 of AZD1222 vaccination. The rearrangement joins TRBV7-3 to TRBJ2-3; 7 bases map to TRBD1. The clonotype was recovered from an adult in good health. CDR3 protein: CASSVRGDTQYF. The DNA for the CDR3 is TGTGCCAGCAGCGTCAGGGGGGATACGCAGTATTTT.